Listed below are T cell receptor beta chains from one sample, sequenced in a study of blood T cell repertoires in COVID-19. TCRdb's table, derived via immunoSEQ multiplex PCR, lists solely in-frame clones and lacks some. The sample records around 240,000 clones, roughly 79% being singletons. The material sequenced was peripheral blood. Source of these receptors: a woman of 80 years or more with acute or convalescent COVID-19. CDR3s include the opening cysteine and the closing phenylalanine or tryptophan. Each record gives: V gene, J gene, D gene, clone size, CDR3 DNA, CDR3 protein. The D gene is left open where the match is weak. For some rows the clone size is stated as once, few or many, or as a class when expanded; others skip it.

TRBV4-1	TRBJ2-1	.	.	TGCGCCAGCAGCCAAGAGGTGGGCCTCTCCTACAATGAGCAGTTCTTC	CASSQEVGLSYNEQFF
TRBV28	TRBJ2-1	TRBD1	.	TGTGCCAGCAGTACGAGACAGGGGGGATACAATGAGCAGTTCTTC	CASSTRQGGYNEQFF
TRBV6-5	TRBJ1-2	TRBD1	once	TGTGCCAGCACCTCCCTCGGGACAGGCAGAGGCTACACCTTC	CASTSLGTGRGYTF
TRBV28	TRBJ1-3	TRBD1	.	TGTGCCAGCAGTGACAACCCCGGGACAGGGAGGGGAAACACCATATATTTT	CASSDNPGTGRGNTIYF
TRBV6-5	TRBJ1-5	.	.	TGTGCCAGCAGTTACTCGGAGTATAGCAATCAGCCCCAGCATTTT	CASSYSEYSNQPQHF
TRBV7-9	TRBJ2-1	TRBD1	.	TGTGCCAGCAGCTCCGGACAGGGTTCCATGGATGAGCAGTTCTTC	CASSSGQGSMDEQFF
TRBV6-1	TRBJ2-7	.	.	TGTGCCAGCAGTGAGTGGGCCAGGCGGGGCGAGCAGTACTTC	CASSEWARRGEQYF
TRBV5-5	TRBJ2-2	.	.	TGTGCCAGCAACGGACAGACCACCCTTTGGAACACCGGGGAGCTGTTTTTT	CASNGQTTLWNTGELFF
TRBV6-2/TRBV6-3	TRBJ2-1	.	.	TGTGCCAGCAGTTACTTACCGGGGGCCTACAATGAGCAGTTCTTC	CASSYLPGAYNEQFF
TRBV3-1/TRBV3-2	TRBJ2-7	TRBD2	few	TGTGCCAGCAGCGCTACTACAGCGGGGGGCTACGAGCAGTACTTC	CASSATTAGGYEQYF
TRBV14	TRBJ2-3	TRBD1	.	TGTGCCAGCAGCCCCCGGGACAGACGATCAAATACGCAGTATTTT	CASSPRDRRSNTQYF
TRBV2	TRBJ1-3	.	.	TGTGCCAGAGGGGGGGGAGTAGAGCGTTCTGGAAACACCATATATTTT	CARGGGVERSGNTIYF
TRBV14	TRBJ2-3	TRBD1	.	TGTGCCAGCAGCAGGGACAGGGGGCTCACAGATACGCAGTATTTT	CASSRDRGLTDTQYF
TRBV3-1/TRBV3-2	TRBJ1-2	.	.	TGTGCCAGCAGCCACGGGCAGGGCCCGAACTATGGCTACACCTTC	CASSHGQGPNYGYTF
TRBV7-8	TRBJ1-3	TRBD1	once	TGTGCCAGCAGCTTACGGACAGGGGCTGGAAACACCATATATTTT	CASSLRTGAGNTIYF
TRBV4-3	TRBJ2-1	TRBD2	.	TGCGCCAGCAGCCAATCTGGCGGGAGAGGTGAGCAGTTCTTC	CASSQSGGRGEQFF
TRBV29-1	TRBJ2-5	.	.	TGCAGCGCGCGACGGGGGGCGCGTGGGGAGACCCAGTACTTC	CSARRGARGETQYF
TRBV3-1/TRBV3-2	TRBJ2-1	TRBD2	.	TGTGCCAGCAGCCAAGATCGGGGCGGGAGGAGCTCCTACAATGAGCAGTTCTTC	CASSQDRGGRSSYNEQFF
TRBV5-1	TRBJ1-3	TRBD1	few	TGCGCCAGCAGCGCAGGGGGCAACTCTGGAAACACCATATATTTT	CASSAGGNSGNTIYF
TRBV5-8	TRBJ2-7	TRBD1	.	TGTGCCAGCAACCCCCTTGAGGGGACAGGGAGGTACGAGCAGTACTTC	CASNPLEGTGRYEQYF
TRBV6-6	TRBJ1-1	TRBD1	once	TGTGCCAGCAGGCAGGGAATCAGGGGGGCTGAAGCTTTCTTT	CASRQGIRGAEAFF
TRBV3-1/TRBV3-2	TRBJ1-5	.	.	TGTGCCAGCAGCCAAGATAACGGTCTGAGGCCCCAGCATTTT	CASSQDNGLRPQHF
TRBV5-1	TRBJ2-7	.	.	TGCGCCAGCAGCTTGGGTCAATTCCGGTACGAGCAGTACTTC	CASSLGQFRYEQYF
TRBV6-2/TRBV6-3	TRBJ1-1	TRBD1	.	TGTGCCAGCAGTCGAGGACAGGCGGGCCGGCCTGAAGCTTTCTTT	CASSRGQAGRPEAFF
TRBV7-9	TRBJ1-1	TRBD1	.	TGTGCCAGCAGCGCCCGACAGGGCTCCACTGAAGCTTTCTTT	CASSARQGSTEAFF
TRBV4-2	TRBJ1-4	TRBD1	.	TGTGCCAGCAGCCAGGGTCTACAGGGGGCTGTGAATGAAAAACTGTTTTTT	CASSQGLQGAVNEKLFF
TRBV7-9	TRBJ2-1	TRBD2	.	TGTGCCAGCAGCTTAGGTGGGACTAGCGGGAGATACAATGAGCAGTTCTTC	CASSLGGTSGRYNEQFF
TRBV6-2/TRBV6-3	TRBJ1-2	TRBD1	.	TGTGCCAGCAGCCCGGGACAGGGGAGCTATGGCTACACCTTC	CASSPGQGSYGYTF
TRBV9	TRBJ2-2	.	.	TGTGCCAGCAGCGTAGACGGGAAGAACACCGGGGAGCTGTTTTTT	CASSVDGKNTGELFF
TRBV3-1/TRBV3-2	TRBJ2-7	TRBD1	.	TGTGCCAGCAGCACCCGACAGGGTCTTTACGAGCAGTACTTC	CASSTRQGLYEQYF
TRBV3-1/TRBV3-2	TRBJ1-5	.	.	TGTGCCAGCAGCCAAGAGGGCCAGCCCCAGCATTTT	CASSQEGQPQHF
TRBV5-4	TRBJ1-1	.	.	TGTGCCAGCAGCTCCCGAGGGTACACTGAAGCTTTCTTT	CASSSRGYTEAFF
TRBV2	TRBJ1-6	TRBD1	.	TGTGCCAGCACCAAGCGGACAGGGGCATCCTATAATTCACCCCTCCACTTT	CASTKRTGASYNSPLHF
TRBV15	TRBJ2-3	.	.	TGTGCCACCAGCAGAGGGGGAAGGGGGGGAAGAGATACGCAGTATTTT	CATSRGGRGGRDTQYF